A selection of T cell receptor beta chains follows, all from one sample in a study of immune characterization of retroperitoneal liposarcoma. From the PCR reads, TCRdb called clonotypes with MiXCR, one entry per CDR3 protein. The sample yields some 2,900 distinct CDR3 sequences, 46% seen once. The sequencing input was tumor tissue. These receptors originate from a male donor with retroperitoneal liposarcoma. CDR3s include the opening cysteine and the closing phenylalanine or tryptophan.

V: TRBV6-2/TRBV6-3
CDR3: CASSLAGGPKNEQFF

V: TRBV7-6
CDR3: CASSLSPSQARSTGELFF

V: TRBV6-6
CDR3: CASSYPGLAGDYNEQYF

V: TRBV7-6
CDR3: CASSLAAGGSGEQFF

V: TRBV6-1
CDR3: CASSAGTSGLPDNEQFF

V: TRBV6-8
CDR3: CASSYSGVEFTGELFF

V: TRBV6-1
CDR3: CASSEAGLSGANVLTF

V: TRBV5-3
CDR3: CASSFWGYGYTF

V: TRBV6-1
CDR3: CASSNHQGQGSYEQYF

V: TRBV6-1
CDR3: CASSEIVGALAKNIQYF

V: TRBV6-1
CDR3: CASREGQGEAETQFF

V: TRBV6-6
CDR3: CASSYSRGSNEKLFF

V: TRBV6-1
CDR3: CASSIKQGPGELFF

V: TRBV6-1
CDR3: CASRDTWGTYEQYF

V: TRBV6-1
CDR3: CASSEFRGWPLAKNIQYF

V: TRBV6-1
CDR3: CASSQALRNEQYF

V: TRBV7-4
CDR3: CASSVPAVDEQFF

V: TRBV6-1
CDR3: CASSSLAGGLGEQFF

V: TRBV27
CDR3: CASSWAGATEQYF

V: TRBV27
CDR3: CASSSGREGYEQYF